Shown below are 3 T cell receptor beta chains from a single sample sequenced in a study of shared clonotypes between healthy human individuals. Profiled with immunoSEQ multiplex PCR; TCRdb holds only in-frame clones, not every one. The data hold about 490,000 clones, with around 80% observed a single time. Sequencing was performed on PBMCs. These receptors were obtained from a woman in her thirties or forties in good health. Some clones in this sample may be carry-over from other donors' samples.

CDR3 in DNA: TGTGCCAGCACAACATGGGGGGAGCTGTTTTTT. Protein product: CASTTWGELFF. This rearrangement joins TRBV7-9 to TRBJ2-2; no definite D call. CDR3 length: 11 residues. V shed 7 bases and J shed 8 bases, with 8 bases lying between them. Germline V gene data show CDR1 as SEHNR and CDR2 as FQNEAQ (reference sequence).

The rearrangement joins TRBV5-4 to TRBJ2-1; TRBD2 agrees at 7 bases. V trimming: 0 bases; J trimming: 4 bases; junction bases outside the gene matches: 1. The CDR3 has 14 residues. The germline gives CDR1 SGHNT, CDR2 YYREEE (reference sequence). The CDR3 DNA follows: TGTGCCAGCAGCTTGGGCGGGAGTTACAATGAGCAGTTCTTC. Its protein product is CASSLGGSYNEQFF.

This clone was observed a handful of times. The chain's CDR3 is CARSAGKSSYEQYF. Here the CDR3 DNA reads TGTGCCAGATCAGCGGGGAAGAGCTCCTACGAGCAGTACTTC. V is TRBV27 and J is TRBJ2-7, with 7 nucleotides matching TRBD2. V trimming: 9 bases; J trimming: 0 bases; junction bases outside the gene matches: 8. The CDR3 is made up of 14 amino acids. In germline, CDR1 is MNHEY, CDR2 SMNVEV (reference sequence).